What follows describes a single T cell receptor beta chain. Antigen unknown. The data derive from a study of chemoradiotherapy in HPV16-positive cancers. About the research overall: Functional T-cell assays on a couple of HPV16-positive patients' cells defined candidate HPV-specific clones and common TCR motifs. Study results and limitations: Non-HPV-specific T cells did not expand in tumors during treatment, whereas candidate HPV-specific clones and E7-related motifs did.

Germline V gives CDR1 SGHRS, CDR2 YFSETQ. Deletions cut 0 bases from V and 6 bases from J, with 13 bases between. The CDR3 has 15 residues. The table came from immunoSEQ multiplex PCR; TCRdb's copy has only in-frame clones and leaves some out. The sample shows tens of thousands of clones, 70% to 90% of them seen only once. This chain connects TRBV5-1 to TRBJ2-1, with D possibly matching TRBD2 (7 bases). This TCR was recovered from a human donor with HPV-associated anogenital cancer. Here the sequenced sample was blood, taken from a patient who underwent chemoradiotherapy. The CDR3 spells CASSLEQGGGNEQFF. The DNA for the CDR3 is TGCGCCAGCAGCTTGGAACAGGGCGGGGGCAATGAGCAGTTCTTC.